The following is a T cell receptor (beta chain) sequence with its context. Its antigen is undetermined. Germline CDR1 SGDLS, CDR2 YYNGEE. This CDR3 has 15 residues. The germline V and J ends were trimmed by 0 bases and 1 base, with 10 bases remaining between them. The naive CD8 subset, CD45RO-negative cells positively selected for CCR7, excluded terminally differentiated effector memory CD45RA+ cells. Clones were read by immunoSEQ multiplex PCR, and TCRdb kept only the in-frame ones, dropping some. The sample shows about 2.2 million clones, roughly 93% of them seen only once. This sample is drawn from a study of shared clonotypes between healthy human individuals. Findings of the study overall: Generation probability values for non-shared clonotypes were lower than those for clonotypes shared by all four donors.

Sequencing was performed on naive CD8+ T cells from PBMCs. The source of this sequence is a man aged 18 to 35 in good health. Some clones in this sample may be carry-over from other donors' samples. The V and J genes are TRBV9 and TRBJ1-1; D might be TRBD1 (5 bases). CDR3 DNA: TGTGCCAGCAGCGTAGTGGGGGGTGCGAACACTGAAGCTTTCTTT. Protein product: CASSVVGGANTEAFF.